The 9 T cell receptor beta chains in this list originate from one sample, sequenced in a study of regulatory T cells in long-lasting Graves disease. Construction of the TCR beta libraries employed iRepertoire HTBI primers in conjunction with Arm-PCR of CDR3 regions. MiXCR, applied by TCRdb to the multiplex PCR reads, yields one record per CDR3 protein. Among about 560,000 distinct CDR3 sequences listed, about 16% were seen once. The sample's time point: newly diagnosed GD, antithyroid drugs for less than 3 months. Extracted RNA from PBMCs served as the source of the TCR library. The same sample was also studied in work on T cells in Graves' hyperthyroidism and ophthalmopathy.

The sample consisted of peripheral blood mononuclear cells (PBMCs), taken at new diagnosis, from a patient treated with antithyroid drugs. These receptor sequences come from a man younger than 35 with Graves disease.

This clonotype was counted at least ten times. The V and J genes are TRBV12-3 or TRBV12-4 and TRBJ2-7, with D perhaps matching TRBD2 (6 bases). CDR3 length equals 16 residues. Trimming shortened V by 4 bases and J by 7 bases, and 23 bases separated the two germline ends. This CDR3 is CASSSTTGGWRREQYF. CDR3 in DNA: TGTGCCAGCAGTTCGACGACCGGGGGTTGGAGGCGGGAGCAGTACTTC.

The chain couples TRBV27 to TRBJ2-1; 10 bases map to TRBD2. The V gene end was trimmed by 4 bases and the J gene end by 2 bases; junction bases not matched to a gene: 8. The V gene's germline CDR1 is MNHEY and CDR2 SMNVEV (reference sequence). This CDR3 comprises 17 residues. DNA for the CDR3: TGTGCCAGCAGTTACGTCCTTCTAGCGGGGGCCTACAATGAGCAGTTCTTC. Translating gives CASSYVLLAGAYNEQFF.

The chain employs TRBV27 and TRBJ2-1, with TRBD2 identical over 12 bases. The J call may not be correct, given that the DNA end is closer to TRBJ2-7. Looked up from germline, CDR1 is MNHEY and CDR2 is SMNVEV (reference sequence). The CDR3 has 15 amino acids. The CDR3 DNA is TGTGCCAGCAGTTTTTCTAGCGGGAGGGCGGGGGAGCAGTACTTC. It codes for CASSFSSGRAGEQYF.

Many counts were recorded for this clonotype. J is TRBJ2-3 and V is TRBV20-1, with D uncertain. From germline, CDR1 is DFQATT and CDR2 SNEGSKA (reference sequence). This CDR3 region has 14 residues. Trimming cost V 6 bases and J 0 bases, with 13 bases left between them. The chain's CDR3 is CSAALPLSTDTQYF. The CDR3 coding sequence is TGCAGTGCAGCTCTTCCGTTAAGCACAGATACGCAGTATTTT.

The chain combines TRBV20-1 with TRBJ2-3; 8 bases align to TRBD1. V shed 4 bases and J 7 bases; nucleotides not matched to a gene: 7. Looked up from germline, CDR1 is DFQATT and CDR2 is SNEGSKA (reference sequence). This CDR3 has 13 amino acids. The DNA for the CDR3 is TGCAGTGCTAAGAGACAGGGGTCAAATACGCAGTATTTT. Residues: CSAKRQGSNTQYF.

Ten or more counts support this clonotype. The V and J genes are TRBV28 and TRBJ1-2; D gene uncertain. The CDR3 has 13 amino acids. The V gene lost 6 bases and the J gene lost 4 bases, with 12 bases spanning the gap. Germline values: CDR1 MDHEN, CDR2 SYDVKM. The CDR3 DNA is TGTGCCAGCAGCAAAGACGCGGCCTATGGCTACACCTTC. This encodes CASSKDAAYGYTF.

This clonotype has a count of ten or more. The V gene is TRBV15, the J gene TRBJ1-1; D is undetermined. V lost 0 bases and J 3 bases, leaving 8 bases between the germline ends. Per germline, CDR1 LNHNV and CDR2 YYDKDF (reference sequence). The CDR3 has 14 amino acids. The CDR3 coding sequence is TGTGCCACCAGCAGAGATCGTAAGGACACTGAAGCTTTCTTT. This translates into CATSRDRKDTEAFF.

This clonotype occurred many times. V and J are TRBV6-1 and TRBJ1-2, with TRBD1 as a possible D gene (6 bases). The V end lost 4 bases, the J end lost 8 bases, and 14 bases lay between the germline ends. The length of the CDR3 is 13 residues. CDR1 MNHNS and CDR2 SASEGT come from the germline V gene. CDR3 DNA sequence: TGTGCCAGCAGTGGAAACAGGGTCGAGGGCTACACCTTC. Encoded protein: CASSGNRVEGYTF.

This clonotype was detected only a few times. The chain employs TRBV7-9 and TRBJ2-1, with a weak D call TRBD2 (6 bases). CDR1 and CDR2 from the germline V gene are SEHNR and FQNEAQ (reference sequence). The CDR3 sequence is 15 residues long. Trimming stripped 5 bases from V and 4 bases from J, with 15 bases between. CDR3 sequence (DNA): TGTGCCAGCAGCCTCCGCGCGGGGAGTTACAATGAGCAGTTCTTC. This sequence encodes CASSLRAGSYNEQFF.